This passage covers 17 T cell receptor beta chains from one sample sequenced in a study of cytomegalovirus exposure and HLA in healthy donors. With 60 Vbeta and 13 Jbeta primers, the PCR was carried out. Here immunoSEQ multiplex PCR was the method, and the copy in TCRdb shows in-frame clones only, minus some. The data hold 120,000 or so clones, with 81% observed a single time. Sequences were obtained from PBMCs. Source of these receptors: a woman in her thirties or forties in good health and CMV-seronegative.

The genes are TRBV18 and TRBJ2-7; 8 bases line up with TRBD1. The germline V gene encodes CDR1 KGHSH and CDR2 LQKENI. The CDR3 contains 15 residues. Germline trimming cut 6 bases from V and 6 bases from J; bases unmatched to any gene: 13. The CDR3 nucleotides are TGTGCCAGCTCGCCCACCGGGACAGGTCTAGTCGAGCAGTACTTC. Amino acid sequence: CASSPTGTGLVEQYF.

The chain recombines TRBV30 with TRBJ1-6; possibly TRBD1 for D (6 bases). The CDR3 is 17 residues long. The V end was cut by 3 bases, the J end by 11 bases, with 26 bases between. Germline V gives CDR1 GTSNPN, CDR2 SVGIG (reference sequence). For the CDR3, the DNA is TGTGCCTGGAGCTACCCGATCGGGACACGAGGCGGGCCACCCCTCCACTTT. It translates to CAWSYPIGTRGGPPLHF. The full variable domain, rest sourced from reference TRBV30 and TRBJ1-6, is SQTIHQWPATLVQPVGSPLSLECTVEGTSNPNLYWYRQAAGRGLQLLFYSVGIGQISSEVPQNLSASRPQDRQFILSSKKLLLSDSGFYLCAWSYPIGTRGGPPLHFGNGTRLTVT.

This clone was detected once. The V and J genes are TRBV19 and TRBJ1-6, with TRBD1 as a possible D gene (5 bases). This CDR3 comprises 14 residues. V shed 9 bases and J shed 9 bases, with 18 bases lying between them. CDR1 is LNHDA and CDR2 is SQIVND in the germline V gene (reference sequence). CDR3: CASDIAAGRSPLHF. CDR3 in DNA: TGTGCCAGCGACATTGCGGCGGGGCGTTCACCCCTCCACTTT.

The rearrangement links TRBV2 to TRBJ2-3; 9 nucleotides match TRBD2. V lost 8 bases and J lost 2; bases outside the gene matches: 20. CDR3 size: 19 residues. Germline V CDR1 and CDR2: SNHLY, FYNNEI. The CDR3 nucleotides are TGTGCCAGCCAGTTTAGTGGACTAGCGCAGAGAGTAAACACAGATACGCAGTATTTT. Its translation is CASQFSGLAQRVNTDTQYF.

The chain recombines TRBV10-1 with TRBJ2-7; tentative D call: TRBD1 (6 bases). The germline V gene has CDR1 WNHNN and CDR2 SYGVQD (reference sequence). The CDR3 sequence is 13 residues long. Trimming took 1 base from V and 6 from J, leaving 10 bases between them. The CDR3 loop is CASSEYETGEQYF. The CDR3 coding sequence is TGCGCCAGCAGTGAGTATGAGACAGGCGAGCAGTACTTC.

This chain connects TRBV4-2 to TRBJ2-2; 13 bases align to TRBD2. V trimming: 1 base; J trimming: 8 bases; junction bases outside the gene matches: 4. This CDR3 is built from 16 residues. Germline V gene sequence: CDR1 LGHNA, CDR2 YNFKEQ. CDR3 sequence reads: CASSQGTSGSRGELFF. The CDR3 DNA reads TGTGCCAGCAGCCAAGGGACTAGCGGGAGTAGGGGGGAGCTGTTTTTT.

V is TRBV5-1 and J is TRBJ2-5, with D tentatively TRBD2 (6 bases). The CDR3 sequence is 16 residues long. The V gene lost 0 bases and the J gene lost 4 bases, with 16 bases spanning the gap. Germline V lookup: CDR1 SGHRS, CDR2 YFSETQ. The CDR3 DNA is TGCGCCAGCAGCTTGGAACCCAGGGTGGAGGGAGAGACCCAGTACTTC. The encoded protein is CASSLEPRVEGETQYF.

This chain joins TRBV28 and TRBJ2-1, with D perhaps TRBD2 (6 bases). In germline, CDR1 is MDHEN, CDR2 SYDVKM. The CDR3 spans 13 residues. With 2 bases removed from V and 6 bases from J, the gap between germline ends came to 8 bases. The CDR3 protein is CASSLAGINEQFF. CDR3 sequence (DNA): TGTGCCAGCAGTTTAGCGGGAATCAATGAGCAGTTCTTC.

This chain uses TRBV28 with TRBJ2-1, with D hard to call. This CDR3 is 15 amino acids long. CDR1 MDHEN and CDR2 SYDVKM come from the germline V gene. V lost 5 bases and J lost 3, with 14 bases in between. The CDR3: CASSAGPRSYNEQFF. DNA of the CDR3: TGTGCCAGCAGTGCAGGCCCTCGTAGCTACAATGAGCAGTTCTTC. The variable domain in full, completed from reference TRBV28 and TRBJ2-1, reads DVKVTQSSRYLVKRTGEKVFLECVQDMDHENMFWYRQDPGLGLRLIYFSYDVKMKEKGDIPEGYSVSREKKERFSLILESASTNQTSMYLCASSAGPRSYNEQFFGPGTRLTVL.

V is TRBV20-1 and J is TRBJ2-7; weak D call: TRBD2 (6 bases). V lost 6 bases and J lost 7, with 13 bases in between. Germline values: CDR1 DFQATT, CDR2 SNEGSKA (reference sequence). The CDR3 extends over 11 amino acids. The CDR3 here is CSAPGTPEQYF. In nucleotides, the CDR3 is TGCAGTGCCCCCGGGACTCCAGAGCAGTACTTC.

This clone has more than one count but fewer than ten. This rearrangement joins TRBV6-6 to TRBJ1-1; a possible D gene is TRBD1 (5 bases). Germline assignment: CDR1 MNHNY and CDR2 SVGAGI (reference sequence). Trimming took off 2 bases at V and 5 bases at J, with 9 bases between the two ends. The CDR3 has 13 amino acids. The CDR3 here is CASSYIGATEAFF. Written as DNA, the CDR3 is TGTGCCAGCAGTTACATAGGGGCGACTGAAGCTTTCTTT.

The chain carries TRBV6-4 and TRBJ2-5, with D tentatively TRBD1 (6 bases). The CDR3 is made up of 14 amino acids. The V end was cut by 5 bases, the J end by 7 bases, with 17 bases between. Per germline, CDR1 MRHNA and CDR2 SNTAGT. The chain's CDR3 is CASSPDSGAGTQYF. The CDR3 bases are TGTGCCAGCAGTCCGGACAGTGGGGCGGGGACCCAGTACTTC.

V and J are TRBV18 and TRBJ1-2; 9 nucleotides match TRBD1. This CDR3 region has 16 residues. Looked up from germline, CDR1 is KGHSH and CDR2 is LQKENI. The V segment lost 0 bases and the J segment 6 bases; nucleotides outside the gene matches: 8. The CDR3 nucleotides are TGTGCCAGCTCACCACCGGGGTGGAGACAGGGGGATGGCTACACCTTC. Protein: CASSPPGWRQGDGYTF.

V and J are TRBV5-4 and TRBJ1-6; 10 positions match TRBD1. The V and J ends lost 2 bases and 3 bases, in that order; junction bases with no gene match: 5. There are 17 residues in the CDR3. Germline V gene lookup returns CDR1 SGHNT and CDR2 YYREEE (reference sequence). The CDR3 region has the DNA TGTGCCAGCAGCTTTTCAGGACAGGGGGTCTATAATTCACCCCTCCACTTT. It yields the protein CASSFSGQGVYNSPLHF. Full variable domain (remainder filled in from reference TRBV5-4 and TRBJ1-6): ETGVTQSPTHLIKTRGQQVTLRCSSQSGHNTVSWYQQALGQGPQFIFQYYREEENGRGNFPPRFSGLQFPNYSSELNVNALELDDSALYLCASSFSGQGVYNSPLHFGNGTRLTVT.

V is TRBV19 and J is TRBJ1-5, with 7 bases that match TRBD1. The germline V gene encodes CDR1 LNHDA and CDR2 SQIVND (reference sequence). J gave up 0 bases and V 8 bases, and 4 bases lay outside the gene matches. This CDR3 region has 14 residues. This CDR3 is CASAPGGSNQPQHF. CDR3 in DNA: TGTGCCAGTGCCCCAGGGGGTAGCAATCAGCCCCAGCATTTT. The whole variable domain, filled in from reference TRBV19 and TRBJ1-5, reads DGGITQSPKYLFRKEGQNVTLSCEQNLNHDAMYWYRQDPGQGLRLIYYSQIVNDFQKGDIAEGYSVSREKKESFPLTVTSAQKNPTAFYLCASAPGGSNQPQHFGDGTRLSIL.

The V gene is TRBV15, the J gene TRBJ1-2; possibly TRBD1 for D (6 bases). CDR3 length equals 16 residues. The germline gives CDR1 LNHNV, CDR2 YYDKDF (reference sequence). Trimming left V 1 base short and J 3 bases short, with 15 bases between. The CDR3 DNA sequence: TGTGCCACCAGCAGAGGTTGGGGGGGCGATGACTATGGCTACACCTTC. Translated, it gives CATSRGWGGDDYGYTF.

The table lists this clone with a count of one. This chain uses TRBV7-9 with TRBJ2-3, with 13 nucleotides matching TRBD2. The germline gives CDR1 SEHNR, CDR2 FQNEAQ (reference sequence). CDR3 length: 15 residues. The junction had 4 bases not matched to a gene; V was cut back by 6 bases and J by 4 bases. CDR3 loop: CASSWGLAGSDTQYF. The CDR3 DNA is TGTGCCAGCAGTTGGGGACTAGCGGGGTCAGATACGCAGTATTTT.